These 5 T cell receptor beta chains were all obtained from the same sample, sequenced in a study of blood T cells in healthy people across ages. Using a J-beta primer mix together with a sample-barcoded 5' primer, a second PCR was run for roughly 6 to 11 cycles. TCRdb reprocessed the 5' RACE reads via MiXCR and lists one record per CDR3 protein. Of around 800,000 distinct CDR3 sequences in the sample, around 25% were seen once. The data were also submitted as part of a second study, on T cells of mothers and their children.

Sequenced input: blood. These receptors were taken from a boy younger than 18 in good health.

V and J are TRBV2 and TRBJ2-5, with D tentatively TRBD1 (5 bases). V was shortened by 2 bases and J by 2 bases, with 9 bases between the two germline ends. Per the germline V gene, CDR1 is SNHLY and CDR2 is FYNNEI. The CDR3 has 14 residues. CDR3 sequence: CASSEFRGQETQYF. In nucleotides, the CDR3 is TGTGCCAGCAGTGAATTTAGGGGACAAGAGACCCAGTACTTC. Full variable domain (outside the CDR3, taken from reference TRBV2 and TRBJ2-5): EPEVTQTPSHQVTQMGQEVILRCVPISNHLYFYWYRQILGQKVEFLVSFYNNEISEKSEIFDDQFSVERPDGSNFTLKIRSTKLEDSAMYFCASSEFRGQETQYFGPGTRLLVL.

This chain uses TRBV7-9 with TRBJ1-1; the D is unclear. The CDR3 has 14 residues. V lost 1 base to trimming and J lost 6 bases, with 12 bases between them. From germline, CDR1 is SEHNR and CDR2 FQNEAQ (reference sequence). CDR3 sequence (DNA): TGTGCCAGCAGCTTAGAGGCACTCCAACCTGAAGCTTTCTTT. It yields the protein CASSLEALQPEAFF.

The chain carries TRBV7-6 and TRBJ2-1, with a weak D call TRBD1 (6 bases). The CDR3 is 14 residues long. The V gene lost 1 base and the J gene lost 6 bases, with 10 bases spanning the gap. CDR1 SGHVS and CDR2 FNYEAQ come from the germline V gene. The chain's CDR3 is CASSLDPGVNEQFF. The CDR3 nucleotides are TGTGCCAGCAGCTTAGACCCAGGGGTCAATGAGCAGTTCTTC.

This rearrangement joins TRBV19 to TRBJ2-5; 10 nucleotides match TRBD1. V lost 5 bases and J lost 1; bases outside the gene matches: 7. The CDR3 length is 16 residues. CDR1 is LNHDA, CDR2 SQIVND, per germline (reference sequence). The CDR3 bases are TGTGCCAGTAGTTCGCGGGACAGGGGAATCCAAGAGACCCAGTACTTC. It encodes CASSSRDRGIQETQYF.

This clonotype came up a few times. The chain links TRBV7-9 to TRBJ2-5, with 13 positions matching TRBD2. With V trimmed by 7 bases and J by 3 bases, 8 bases remained unmatched. From germline, CDR1 is SEHNR and CDR2 FQNEAQ (reference sequence). CDR3 length: 16 amino acids. CDR3 sequence (DNA): TGTGCCAGCACCCGACTAGCGGGGGGCTTCAAAGAGACCCAGTACTTC. Translated: CASTRLAGGFKETQYF.